The 26 T cell receptor beta chains below all came from one sample that was sequenced in a study of blood T cell repertoires in COVID-19. Assay used: immunoSEQ multiplex PCR; TCRdb lists only in-frame clones, some missing. The table lists about 240,000 clones, around 90% of them singletons. Specimen: peripheral blood. These receptors originate from a woman younger than 45 with acute or convalescent COVID-19.

This chain uses TRBV7-9 with TRBJ2-3; D ambiguous. The CDR3 runs 12 residues. The germline CDR1 and CDR2 sequences are SEHNR and FQNEAQ (reference sequence). V shed 7 bases and J shed 6 bases, with 11 bases lying between them. CDR3 in amino acids: CASTPLKDTQYF. CDR3 sequence (DNA): TGTGCCAGCACCCCCCTAAAGGATACGCAGTATTTT.

The chain combines TRBV5-5 with TRBJ2-7, with D unresolved. V dropped 1 base and J dropped 2 bases, with 7 bases sitting between them. This CDR3 is built from 13 residues. CDR1 is SGHKS, CDR2 YYEKEE, per germline (reference sequence). The DNA of the CDR3 is TGTGCCAGCAGCTTGCGGGTAACCTACGAGCAGTACTTC. It specifies CASSLRVTYEQYF.

V is TRBV14 and J is TRBJ1-3; D not certain. The CDR3 spans 16 residues. V gave up 0 bases and J gave up 0 bases, with 9 bases separating them. Looked up from germline, CDR1 is SGHDN and CDR2 is FVKESK. CDR3 DNA sequence: TGTGCCAGCAGCCAAGATCCGAGGGACTCTGGAAACACCATATATTTT. Protein: CASSQDPRDSGNTIYF.

The CDR3 is CASSHTGGSWVHEQYF. The CDR3 coding sequence is TGCGCCAGCAGCCATACAGGGGGATCTTGGGTTCACGAGCAGTACTTC. The chain couples TRBV4-3 to TRBJ2-7; 8 bases are a match to TRBD1. Trimming cost V 3 bases and J 5 bases; bases outside gene matches: 12. CDR3 length equals 16 residues. Germline CDR1 is LGHNA and CDR2 is YSLEER.

The V gene is TRBV23-1, the J gene TRBJ1-3; D is unresolved. TRBV23-1 is recorded as an ORF, its role being uncertain. CDR3 length: 14 amino acids. Trimming pared 8 bases from V and 4 bases from J, leaving 15 bases between. CDR3 nucleotide sequence: TGCGCCAGCTTTTTAGGAGGCTCCGGAAACACCATATATTTT. It is translated as CASFLGGSGNTIYF.

The chain combines TRBV30 with TRBJ2-7, with D perhaps TRBD1 (5 bases). V was shortened by 2 bases and J by 6 bases, with 14 bases between the two germline ends. Per the germline V gene, CDR1 is GTSNPN and CDR2 is SVGIG (reference sequence). This CDR3 comprises 13 residues. The CDR3 coding sequence is TGTGCCTGGAGTCGTGGCAGGGTGGGCGAGCAGTACTTC. As protein: CAWSRGRVGEQYF.

This chain links TRBV6-2 or TRBV6-3 with TRBJ2-7; TRBD1 aligns across 7 bases. Germline V lookup: CDR1 MNHEY, CDR2 SVGEGT. The CDR3 contains 15 residues. Unmatched junction bases numbered 8, after V lost 5 bases and J lost 1 base. The CDR3 bases are TGTGCCAGCAGTCCCAATCCGGGACAGTCCTACGAGCAGTACTTC. Translated: CASSPNPGQSYEQYF.

This clone was observed once. CDR3 nucleotide sequence: TGTGCCAGCGGACAGGGCCAAGGAAACACCATATATTTT. The encoded protein is CASGQGQGNTIYF. This chain joins TRBV19 and TRBJ1-3; 8 bases map to TRBD1. V was clipped by 9 bases and J by 4 bases; unmatched bases: 5. This CDR3 has 13 amino acids. Germline CDR1 LNHDA, CDR2 SQIVND (reference sequence). Using reference TRBV19 and TRBJ1-3 for the parts outside the CDR3, the full variable domain is DGGITQSPKYLFRKEGQNVTLSCEQNLNHDAMYWYRQDPGQGLRLIYYSQIVNDFQKGDIAEGYSVSREKKESFPLTVTSAQKNPTAFYLCASGQGQGNTIYFGEGSWLTVV.

This sequence joins TRBV19 and TRBJ1-4; tentatively, D is TRBD1 (6 bases). Germline V gene lookup returns CDR1 LNHDA and CDR2 SQIVND (reference sequence). The CDR3 contains 14 residues. The V and J ends lost 9 bases and 5 bases respectively, with 16 bases between them. The DNA for the CDR3 is TGTGCCAGCGATCCTGGGACACCGAATGAAAAACTGTTTTTT. Translating it yields CASDPGTPNEKLFF.

The J gene is TRBJ2-7, the V gene TRBV10-2; the match to TRBD2 covers 10 bases. V was clipped by 7 bases and J by 3 bases; unmatched bases: 9. Germline loops: CDR1 WSHSY, CDR2 SAAADI. This CDR3 contains 15 residues. As DNA, the CDR3 is TGCGCCAGCATTGGAGCGGGAGGGCCGGGCTACGAGCAGTACTTC. Protein product: CASIGAGGPGYEQYF.

The chain uses TRBV12-3 or TRBV12-4 and TRBJ2-1, with a tentative D call TRBD2 (5 bases). Trimming cost V 3 bases and J 10 bases, with 13 bases left between them. CDR3 length: 13 residues. The CDR3 protein is CASSLAGRVEQFF. The CDR3 nucleotides read TGTGCCAGCAGTTTGGCTGGGCGGGTAGAGCAGTTCTTC.

This clone was seen more than once but under ten times. The J gene is TRBJ2-5, the V gene TRBV5-6, with a weak D call TRBD1 (5 bases). V lost 4 bases, J lost 4 bases, and 11 bases lay in between. The germline CDR1 and CDR2 sequences are SGHDT and YYEEEE. CDR3 length: 13 residues. The CDR3 coding sequence is TGTGCCAGCAGCCGGCCAGGGTTAGAGACCCAGTACTTC. This translates into CASSRPGLETQYF.

V and J are TRBV10-1 and TRBJ2-2; no definite D call. The ends were cut back, 4 bases at V and 6 bases at J, with 6 bases in the middle. The germline CDR1 and CDR2 sequences are WNHNN and SYGVQD (reference sequence). CDR3 length: 12 residues. The CDR3 bases are TGCGCCAGCAGTGGTAGTCCCGGGGAGCTGTTTTTT. It yields the protein CASSGSPGELFF.

J is TRBJ2-3 and V is TRBV7-2, with a possible D match to TRBD2 (6 bases). Germline-derived CDR1 and CDR2 are SGHTA and FQGNSA. The CDR3 spans 15 residues. V lost 2 bases to trimming and J lost 3 bases, with 12 bases between them. The CDR3 nucleotides are TGTGCCAGCAGCTTATCCGGGAGAGGTACAGATACGCAGTATTTT. This translates into CASSLSGRGTDTQYF.

V is TRBV6-1 and J is TRBJ1-5, with D perhaps matching TRBD1 (6 bases). Germline V gene sequence: CDR1 MNHNS, CDR2 SASEGT. The CDR3 spans 14 residues. The germline V and J ends were trimmed by 2 bases and 9 bases, with 14 bases remaining between them. Written as DNA, the CDR3 is TGTGCCAGCAGTGAATCAGGCACAGGGCGGCCCCAGCATTTT. Translated, it gives CASSESGTGRPQHF.

The rearrangement links TRBV29-1 to TRBJ1-1; D is ambiguous. This CDR3 has 10 residues. The germline gives CDR1 SQVTM, CDR2 ANQGSEA. Trimming removed 4 bases from V and 4 bases from J, with 4 bases in between. The CDR3 DNA sequence: TGCAGCGTTGGGCTCACTGAAGCTTTCTTT. This encodes CSVGLTEAFF.

The chain couples TRBV6-6 to TRBJ1-6; maybe TRBD1 (6 bases). Germline CDR1 reads MNHNY; CDR2 reads SVGAGI (reference sequence). V lost 6 bases and J 14 bases, leaving 23 bases between the germline ends. The CDR3 spans 15 residues. The CDR3 coding sequence is TGTGCCAGCAGCCCCGGCAGGGGTCCCAGAGGGGCCCTCCACTTT. This encodes CASSPGRGPRGALHF.

In this sample, this clone turned up a few times. The chain carries TRBV5-1 and TRBJ1-1; 8 bases line up with TRBD1. Germline CDR1 is SGHRS and CDR2 is YFSETQ. The CDR3 totals 14 residues. Trimming removed 1 base from V and 3 bases from J; junction bases left unmatched: 2. The CDR3 reads CASSLLQGDTEAFF. The CDR3 DNA reads TGCGCCAGCAGCTTGCTACAGGGGGACACTGAAGCTTTCTTT.

The gene calls are TRBV24-1 and TRBJ2-2, with 11 bases fitting TRBD1. Trimming at V came to 5 bases and at J to 7 bases, leaving 5 bases not matched to a gene. Germline V gene data show CDR1 as KGHDR and CDR2 as SFDVKD. CDR3 length: 15 amino acids. The chain's CDR3 is CATSALGTGGGELFF. Written as DNA, the CDR3 is TGTGCCACCAGTGCCTTGGGGACAGGGGGCGGGGAGCTGTTTTTT.

This clone was picked up a small number of times. The chain employs TRBV9 and TRBJ2-7; a possible D gene is TRBD1 (6 bases). V was clipped by 3 bases and J by 5 bases, with 15 bases between them. The CDR3 is 14 amino acids. CDR1 SGDLS and CDR2 YYNGEE come from the germline V gene. The CDR3 DNA is TGTGCCAGCAGCGCCGGGGACACCCGGGACGAGCAGTACTTC. It is translated as CASSAGDTRDEQYF.

This clone is a singleton in its sample. The genes are TRBV30 and TRBJ1-2; 8 bases are shared with TRBD1. Germline V gene data show CDR1 as GTSNPN and CDR2 as SVGIG (reference sequence). The CDR3 is made up of 23 amino acids. V dropped 0 bases and J dropped 4; count of bases not matched to a gene: 31. Here the CDR3 reads CAWSVLGRTPRTGIQGGGYGYTF. Here the CDR3 DNA reads TGTGCCTGGAGTGTACTTGGGCGGACACCCAGGACAGGGATTCAGGGTGGAGGCTATGGCTACACCTTC.

For this clone: The junction departs from the called germline gene at one end, perhaps through a read error. This rearrangement joins TRBV19 to TRBJ1-5, with 9 bases that match TRBD1. Germline V gives CDR1 LNHDA, CDR2 SQIVND (reference sequence). This CDR3 region has 12 residues. Here the CDR3 reads CATDRGNQPQHF. The CDR3 nucleotides read TGCGCGACGGACAGGGGAAATCAGCCCCAGCATTTT.

V usage is TRBV5-8 and J usage is TRBJ2-2; 9 bases align to TRBD1. CDR1 SGHTS and CDR2 YDEGEE come from the germline V gene. CDR3 size: 16 residues. V dropped 1 base and J dropped 4; count of bases not matched to a gene: 5. CDR3 region: CASSLIGTGTTGELFF. The CDR3 bases are TGTGCCAGCAGCTTGATTGGGACAGGGACCACCGGGGAGCTGTTTTTT.

This clone was recorded once. The V and J genes are TRBV9 and TRBJ2-7; TRBD1 matches 7 bases. This CDR3 contains 14 residues. Per germline, CDR1 SGDLS and CDR2 YYNGEE. J was trimmed by 2 bases and V by 3 bases; bases with no gene match: 5. CDR3 DNA: TGTGCCAGCAGCGCCCGGGACAGCCCCTACGAGCAGTACTTC. It yields the protein CASSARDSPYEQYF.

The CDR3 DNA reads as TGTGCCAGTCGCCCGACAGGGGGCGGAGAGACCCAGTACTTC. This encodes CASRPTGGGETQYF. This chain connects TRBV19 to TRBJ2-5, with 10 bases lining up with TRBD1. Germline CDR1 reads LNHDA; CDR2 reads SQIVND (reference sequence). CDR3 length: 14 residues. J lost 4 bases, V lost 8 bases, and 7 bases had no gene match.

V usage is TRBV18 and J usage is TRBJ1-5, with a weak D call TRBD1 (6 bases). Germline CDR1 reads KGHSH; CDR2 reads LQKENI. The germline V and J ends were trimmed by 2 bases and 0 bases, with 8 bases remaining between them. The length of the CDR3 is 15 residues. CDR3 nucleotide sequence: TGTGCCAGCTCACCAATGGACAGTAGCAATCAGCCCCAGCATTTT. It yields the protein CASSPMDSSNQPQHF.